These 20 T cell receptor beta chains share one sample of origin, sequenced in a study of molecular identifiers for immune sequencing clone quantification. TCRdb recomputed calls from the PCR reads with MiXCR, one row per CDR3 protein. Of about 63,000 distinct CDR3 sequences in the sample, under 20% were seen once. The sample was naive CD8+ T cells from blood, with Jurkat cell RNA spiked in. Subset: FACS-sorted CD8+CD4-CCR7+CD45RA+ naive T cells. These receptors were taken from a human donor in good health. Some libraries in this study had Jurkat cell RNA spiked in.

Remarks on this clonotype: A much larger clone is a single base away; this may be a read error. The chain links TRBV19 to TRBJ1-5; D is undetermined. Germline V gene sequence: CDR1 LNHDA, CDR2 SQIVND (reference sequence). CDR3 length: 14 amino acids. V was clipped by 6 bases and J by 4 bases, with 13 bases between them. CDR3 protein: CASRGTQKNQPQHF. Here the CDR3 DNA reads TGTGCCAGTAGGGGAACGCAGAAAAATCAGCCCCAGCATTTT. Variable domain in full (rest from reference TRBV19 and TRBJ1-5): DGGITQSPKYLFRKEGQNVTLSCEQNLNHDAMYWYRQDPGQGLRLIYYSQIVNDFQKGDIAEGYSVSREKKESFPLTVTSAQKNPTAFYLCASRGTQKNQPQHFGDGTRLSIL.

This clonotype was seen at least ten times. CDR3: CASSLVVAGGAAADTQYF. The CDR3 region has the DNA TGTGCCAGCAGCTTAGTTGTGGCGGGGGGGGCTGCCGCAGATACGCAGTATTTT. This chain links TRBV7-6 with TRBJ2-3, with TRBD2 identical over 9 bases. The CDR3 loop spans 18 amino acids. The germline V gene has CDR1 SGHVS and CDR2 FNYEAQ. V lost 1 base to trimming and J lost 4 bases; unmatched junction nucleotides: 12.

J is TRBJ2-2 and V is TRBV27; no firm D call. The length of the CDR3 is 12 residues. Trimming took off 5 bases at V and 3 bases at J, with 4 bases between the two ends. CDR1 and CDR2 from the germline V gene are MNHEY and SMNVEV (reference sequence). The CDR3 loop is CASSQYTGELFF. CDR3 sequence (DNA): TGTGCCAGCAGTCAATACACCGGGGAGCTGTTTTTT.

This clonotype was seen repeatedly, ten times or more. This chain uses TRBV30 with TRBJ2-5; 9 positions match TRBD2. Losses at the gene ends were 1 base for V and 5 bases for J; bases not matched to a gene: 11. This CDR3 is 16 amino acids long. Germline V gene data show CDR1 as GTSNPN and CDR2 as SVGIG (reference sequence). CDR3 in DNA: TGTGCCTGGAGTGGCGGTAGCGGGAGTTTCCGCGAGACCCAGTACTTC. Amino acids: CAWSGGSGSFRETQYF. Combining the CDR3 with reference TRBV30 and TRBJ2-5 gives the whole variable domain SQTIHQWPATLVQPVGSPLSLECTVEGTSNPNLYWYRQAAGRGLQLLFYSVGIGQISSEVPQNLSASRPQDRQFILSSKKLLLSDSGFYLCAWSGGSGSFRETQYFGPGTRLLVL.

The chain recombines TRBV6-2 or TRBV6-3 with TRBJ2-1; possibly TRBD2 for D (7 bases). The V end was cut by 0 bases, the J end by 8 bases, with 23 bases between. Per germline, CDR1 MNHEY and CDR2 SVGEGT. The CDR3 consists of 18 residues. CDR3 amino acids: CASSYSSTLARGADEQFF. CDR3 DNA sequence: TGTGCCAGCAGTTACTCGAGTACACTAGCGAGGGGGGCGGATGAGCAGTTCTTC.

This sequence joins TRBV11-3 and TRBJ2-1; TRBD2 might be the D (5 bases). CDR1 and CDR2 (germline): SGHNT, YENEEA. The CDR3 is 15 amino acids. Trimming took off 6 bases at V and 12 bases at J, with 24 bases between the two ends. The CDR3 DNA is TGTGCCAGCAGAGCCGGGGTGGGAACAAACCGGGGGCAGTTCTTC. Its translation is CASRAGVGTNRGQFF.

This clonotype appeared many times. This chain uses TRBV20-1 with TRBJ2-1; weak D call: TRBD1 (5 bases). CDR1 is DFQATT and CDR2 is SNEGSKA in the germline V gene (reference sequence). The CDR3 contains 14 residues. V was shortened by 0 bases and J by 0 bases, with 6 bases between the two germline ends. DNA of the CDR3: TGCAGTGCTAGAGACAGGGACTCCTACAATGAGCAGTTCTTC. Amino acids: CSARDRDSYNEQFF.

In the case of this clonotype: The conserved closing phenylalanine or tryptophan is absent in this CDR3, likely reflecting a read error. V is TRBV6-2 or TRBV6-3 and J is TRBJ2-7, with TRBD2 matching 13 bases. The CDR3 spans 16 residues. Germline-derived CDR1 and CDR2 are MNHEY and SVGEGT. Trimming took 5 bases from V and 4 from J; bases not matched to a gene: 8. CDR3 sequence: CASSAGLAGVGYEQYL. The CDR3 DNA reads as TGTGCCAGCAGTGCCGGACTAGCGGGAGTAGGATACGAGCAGTACCTC.

This clonotype was observed a handful of times. This chain connects TRBV11-2 to TRBJ2-7; 7 bases align to TRBD2. V shed 5 bases, J shed 3 bases, and the junction held 10 bases outside the gene matches. CDR1 and CDR2 from the germline V gene are SGHAT and FQNNGV. CDR3 length: 15 amino acids. CDR3 sequence reads: CASSPNGASGYEQYF. Here the CDR3 DNA reads TGTGCCAGCAGCCCAAACGGGGCTAGCGGCTACGAGCAGTACTTC. The whole variable domain, remainder taken from reference TRBV11-2 and TRBJ2-7, is EAGVAQSPRYKIIEKRQSVAFWCNPISGHATLYWYQQILGQGPKLLIQFQNNGVVDDSQLPKDRFSAERLKGVDSTLKIQPAKLEDSAVYLCASSPNGASGYEQYFGPGTRLTVT.

This clonotype was seen repeatedly, ten times or more. This chain uses TRBV7-9 with TRBJ1-2; D might be TRBD1 (6 bases). This CDR3 region has 14 residues. The germline V gene encodes CDR1 SEHNR and CDR2 FQNEAQ (reference sequence). V was cut by 5 bases and J by 4 bases, with 14 bases left in between. DNA for the CDR3: TGTGCCAGCAGCGAAACAGGGCCTGCCTATGGCTACACCTTC. Its protein is CASSETGPAYGYTF.

Of note for this clonotype: This sequence may be a read error, since a much larger clone differs from it by one base. Without the conserved terminal phenylalanine or tryptophan, this CDR3 likely stems from a read error. This chain links TRBV4-3 with TRBJ2-1, with 7 bases aligning to TRBD2. The V gene end was trimmed by 3 bases and the J gene end by 2 bases; junction bases not matched to a gene: 7. Per germline, CDR1 LGHNA and CDR2 YSLEER. The CDR3 runs 16 residues. CDR3 nucleotide sequence: TGCGCCAGCAGCCAGGCTAGCGGAACCCCCTACAATGAGCAGTTCCTC. Translating gives CASSQASGTPYNEQFL.

Many counts were recorded for this clonotype. The V call is TRBV27, the J call TRBJ2-7; 9 bases match TRBD1. Looked up from germline, CDR1 is MNHEY and CDR2 is SMNVEV (reference sequence). CDR3 length equals 14 residues. Unmatched junction bases numbered 10, after V lost 8 bases and J lost 5 bases. The CDR3 is CASSLGTGTDEQYF. The CDR3 DNA reads as TGTGCCAGCTCCCTCGGGACAGGGACCGACGAGCAGTACTTC.

This clonotype was counted only a few times. The chain uses TRBV7-6 and TRBJ2-7; D might be TRBD2 (5 bases). The CDR3 contains 17 residues. The ends were cut back, 5 bases at V and 0 bases at J, with 20 bases in the middle. Germline CDR1 reads SGHVS; CDR2 reads FNYEAQ. CDR3 amino acids: CASSPWMSVAGSYEQYF. Here the CDR3 DNA reads TGTGCCAGCAGCCCCTGGATGAGCGTGGCGGGCTCCTACGAGCAGTACTTC. The full variable domain, its missing parts supplied by reference TRBV7-6 and TRBJ2-7, is GAGVSQSPRYKVTKRGQDVALRCDPISGHVSLYWYRQALGQGPEFLTYFNYEAQQDKSGLPNDRFSAERPEGSISTLTIQRTEQRDSAMYRCASSPWMSVAGSYEQYFGPGTRLTVT.

In this sample, this clonotype turned up many times. The V and J genes are TRBV7-8 and TRBJ1-4; a weak D match, TRBD1 (6 bases). This CDR3 contains 14 residues. V was pared by 2 bases and J by 8 bases, with 12 bases between. From germline, CDR1 is SGHVS and CDR2 FQNEAQ. CDR3 loop: CASSLRGGQEKLFF. In DNA form, the CDR3 reads TGTGCCAGCAGCTTAAGGGGGGGGCAGGAAAAACTGTTTTTT.

This clonotype has a handful of counts. The CDR3 bases are TGTGCCAGCAGCTCATTAGACAGGGCACCCTACAATGAGCAGTTCTTC. Its translation: CASSSLDRAPYNEQFF. The chain is built from TRBV5-8 and TRBJ2-1, with 7 bases fitting TRBD1. Germline-derived CDR1 and CDR2 are SGHTS and YDEGEE. This CDR3 has 16 residues. The V and J ends lost 3 bases and 2 bases, in that order; junction bases with no gene match: 8. Drawing the rest from reference TRBV5-8 and TRBJ2-1, the complete variable domain is EAGVTQSPTHLIKTRGQQATLRCSPISGHTSVYWYQQALGLGLQFLLWYDEGEERNRGNFPPRFSGRQFPNYSSELNVNALELEDSALYLCASSSLDRAPYNEQFFGPGTRLTVL.

This clonotype occurred many times. The chain has TRBV4-1 and TRBJ2-7; D gene ambiguous. Between the trimmed V and J ends, which lost 4 bases and 3 bases, there was a span of 13 bases. The germline V gene has CDR1 MGHRA and CDR2 YSYEKL. This CDR3 has 14 amino acids. CDR3 in amino acids: CASSPTLEFYEQYF. CDR3 DNA: TGCGCCAGCAGCCCTACTCTGGAGTTCTACGAGCAGTACTTC.

This clonotype occurred once. The rearrangement joins TRBV5-1 to TRBJ2-7, with TRBD1 matching 7 bases. After removal of 5 bases from V and 4 bases from J, the junction contained 15 bases not matched to a gene. The germline V gene has CDR1 SGHRS and CDR2 YFSETQ. CDR3 length equals 16 residues. The CDR3 DNA reads TGCGCCAGCAGACGAACAATCCTACAGGGGCGGTACGAGCAGTACTTC. Translated, it gives CASRRTILQGRYEQYF.

This clonotype was recorded at least ten times. The chain recombines TRBV5-1 with TRBJ2-7; D uncertain. V shed 0 bases and J shed 4 bases, with 14 bases lying between them. The CDR3 is made up of 15 amino acids. Germline CDR1 and CDR2: SGHRS and YFSETQ. The CDR3 nucleotides read TGCGCCAGCAGCTTGGCTGTGGGTGGCGCGTACGAGCAGTACTTC. Its protein product is CASSLAVGGAYEQYF.

As to this clonotype: A much larger clone lies one base from this, so it may be a read error. The chain combines TRBV7-9 with TRBJ1-5; D uncertain. The CDR3 sequence is 15 residues long. Germline CDR1 reads SEHNR; CDR2 reads FQNEAQ (reference sequence). The CDR3 DNA reads as TGTGCCAGCTGCTTGGGCACCTGGGCCAGGCAGCCCCAGCATTTT. Protein sequence: CASCLGTWARQPQHF.

In its sample, this clonotype was seen a few times. The chain joins TRBV12-3 or TRBV12-4 to TRBJ2-7; a possible D gene is TRBD2 (6 bases). The CDR3 has 15 amino acids. The V end lost 3 bases, the J end lost 0 bases, and 12 bases lay between the germline ends. This chain's CDR3 is CASSFQRATSYEQYF. The CDR3 DNA follows: TGTGCCAGCAGTTTTCAGCGGGCAACCTCCTACGAGCAGTACTTC.